The TCR beta chain described here comes from a study of response to subunit inactivated influenza vaccine (dated by TCRdb to the late 2010s). As for the study more broadly: The study used deep quantitative T cell receptor repertoire profiling to track responses to a trivalent subunit inactivated influenza vaccine. Overall results and qualifications from the work: The authors suggested that each seasonal influenza vaccination may recruit only a limited number of new T cells.

Trimmed from V: 5 bases; trimmed from J: 6 bases; junction bases lacking a gene match: 16. There are 18 amino acids in the CDR3, from cysteine to phenylalanine inclusive. Here the CDR3 DNA is all that survives: 54 bases in frame from base 1. Reading the germline V gene (reference sequence) gives CDR1 SGHKS and CDR2 YYEKEE. In regard to this clonotype: The clone's antigen remains unknown. Per-nucleotide qualities are absent, and no much larger clonotype sits a single base away.

The library was produced with RT-PCR. The sequencer listed for this sample is Illumina HiSeq 2500. Using fastp at Q25 and MiXCR, TCRdb reprocessed the public reads and kept productive beta chains. Rows with a matching CDR3 protein are joined into one entry that keeps the most common DNA and genes. The sample has more than 450,000 distinct CDR3 sequences on record, 7.6% of them singletons. Clones ranked in the top ten supply approximately 12% of the sample. The sequence is built from TRBV5-5 and TRBJ2-2, with 10 bases matching TRBD1. The sample in question was PBMCs from blood, obtained roughly 24 months after vaccination. The sequence came from a man between 50 and 69 years old who received an inactivated influenza vaccine. Donor details come from another sample of the same person, matched by shared clones. The DNA sequence is given as TGTGCCAGCAGTAACCCGCCGGGACAGGGGATGCAGGCCGGGGAGCTGTTTTTT. Its amino acids are CASSNPPGQGMQAGELFF.